The following is a T cell receptor (beta chain) sequence with its context. Its antigen specificity is not known. Base qualities are not recorded, but no much larger clone differs from it by a single base. This entry comes from a study of identical twins' blood T cells (dated by TCRdb to the early 2010s). For the study in its entirety: Around 51 million Illumina reads were obtained across about twelve libraries, of which six were alpha-chain libraries and six were beta-chain libraries. To assess how genetics influences repertoire formation, the study used next-generation sequencing to compare the TCR alpha and beta chain repertoires of three pairs of monozygous twins.

Here is what the overall study found, with its caveats: Twin pairs were reported to be markedly more alike in V gene usage than unrelated donors were, even when looking at non-selected out-of-frame TCRbeta clonotypes. Environmental influences could not be excluded as an explanation for twin similarity, since twins were reared together. How many CDR3 clonotypes two donors shared depended mainly on the product of their cloneset sizes, and the twins did not clearly stray from this trend. Validation by independent studies was stated to be required for the proposed role of the TCRalpha J segment in MHC recognition during thymic selection. Among the most abundant TCRbeta clonotypes, more CDR3 sequences were shared by each donor with her twin than with unrelated donors.

Libraries were prepared through 5' RACE. Sequencing relied on an Illumina Genome Analyzer IIx. To prepare the RNA-based TCR cDNA libraries, a previously described protocol was followed, with several modifications. To prevent cross-contamination, sample-specific barcodes were introduced on both ends of each TCR cDNA library during cDNA synthesis and amplification. For the original study's pipeline: Each individual had between about 90,000 and nearly 550,000 identified clonotypes, and each library contained roughly 2 to 4 million CDR3-containing reads. Reads with improper barcode index combinations were discarded, and clonesets were then built for each library with the MiTCR software. While assembling CDR3 clonotypes, MiTCR corrected PCR and sequencing errors and either filtered or rescued low-quality reads. Artificial out-of-frame clonotypes were removed by being mapped to in-frame sequences, with one indel in the CDR3 allowed. To measure how similar V and J gene usage was between donors, Jensen-Shannon divergence was divided by mean entropy. Using fastp trimming at Q25 and MiXCR clonotype assembly, TCRdb reanalyzed the public sequencing data and kept in-frame beta chains. Every CDR3 protein is listed once, alongside the most common genes and DNA of its rows. The V and J calls were not made by the authors but by TCRdb's processing. In all, the sample holds 300,000 to 450,000 distinct CDR3 sequences, and under 30% of those were seen once. Around 5.6% of the sample lies in the top ten.

Donors were six healthy women forming three monozygous twin pairs. All three twin pairs had been reared together, and it was thought likely that the same infectious agents and vaccines had been met by these twin pairs. TCR cDNA libraries were prepared from RNA that was isolated from peripheral blood mononuclear cells. This clonotype was obtained from a woman aged 18 to 50 in good health. The sequenced sample was PBMCs.

The CDR3 sequence is CATRTSGGTMYQETQYF. The DNA sequence is TGTGCCACGCGGACTAGCGGGGGGACTATGTACCAAGAGACCCAGTACTTC. The sequence links TRBV10-3 to TRBJ2-5; 14 junctional bases match TRBD2. CDR1 and CDR2 were assigned from the germline V gene as ENHRY and SYGVKD. From cysteine to phenylalanine, the CDR3 is 17 amino acids long. The sequence is cut down to CDR3 DNA, 51 bases in frame from base 1. V has 10 bases trimmed and J has 0 bases trimmed; junction bases matching no gene number 10.